The 7 T cell receptor beta chains below were found in one sample sequenced in a study of cytomegalovirus exposure and HLA in healthy donors. It was with 60 Vbeta and 13 Jbeta primers that the PCR ran. The method was immunoSEQ multiplex PCR; TCRdb's version includes in-frame clones alone and lacks a portion of them. The sample contains around 220,000 clones, 65% to 80% of which appear only once. Sequenced input: PBMCs. All receptors come from a girl aged 2 to 10 in good health and CMV-seronegative.

The rearrangement uses TRBV5-4 and TRBJ1-2, with D hard to call. The CDR3 loop spans 13 amino acids. Germline CDR1 SGHNT, CDR2 YYREEE (reference sequence). The germline V and J ends were trimmed by 0 bases and 5 bases, with 8 bases remaining between them. CDR3 in amino acids: CASSLGLEYGYTF. As DNA, the CDR3 is TGTGCCAGCAGCTTGGGGTTAGAGTATGGCTACACCTTC.

The V gene is TRBV11-2, the J gene TRBJ1-6; weak D call: TRBD1 (5 bases). The length of the CDR3 is 15 residues. Germline CDR1 SGHAT, CDR2 FQNNGV. The V gene lost 9 bases and the J gene lost 0 bases, with 12 bases spanning the gap. The CDR3 is CASAGGSSYNSPLHF. The CDR3 bases are TGTGCCAGTGCGGGGGGTAGCTCCTATAATTCACCCCTCCACTTT.

This clone showed up just once. The chain employs TRBV10-2 and TRBJ2-7, with a tentative D call TRBD2 (5 bases). Germline loops: CDR1 WSHSY, CDR2 SAAADI. The CDR3 is 16 amino acids. V lost 1 base to trimming and J lost 6 bases, with 19 bases between them. This CDR3 reads CASSEFAASPRSEQYF. The CDR3 DNA reads as TGCGCCAGCAGTGAGTTCGCGGCTAGCCCACGCAGCGAGCAGTACTTC.

The CDR3 here is CSVLDREVYGYTF. In DNA form, the CDR3 reads TGCAGCGTACTGGACCGGGAGGTTTATGGCTACACCTTC. The J gene is TRBJ1-2, the V gene TRBV29-1, with unresolved D. The CDR3 consists of 13 residues. Between the trimmed V and J ends, which lost 6 bases and 5 bases, there was a span of 16 bases. Germline V gives CDR1 SQVTM, CDR2 ANQGSEA. Full variable domain (rest looked up from reference TRBV29-1 and TRBJ1-2): SAVISQKPSRDICQRGTSLTIQCQVDSQVTMMFWYRQQPGQSLTLIATANQGSEATYESGFVIDKFPISRPNLTFSTLTVSNMSPEDSSIYLCSVLDREVYGYTFGSGTRLTVV.

The chain uses TRBV9 and TRBJ2-7, with TRBD1 as a possible D gene (6 bases). Germline CDR1 and CDR2: SGDLS and YYNGEE. Between the trimmed V and J ends, which lost 2 bases and 0 bases, there was a span of 24 bases. CDR3 length equals 19 residues. CDR3: CASSVYYVPPGHYSYEQYF. The CDR3 nucleotides read TGTGCCAGCAGCGTCTATTACGTGCCCCCGGGACACTACTCCTACGAGCAGTACTTC. Using reference TRBV9 and TRBJ2-7 for the parts outside the CDR3, the full variable domain is DSGVTQTPKHLITATGQRVTLRCSPRSGDLSVYWYQQSLDQGLQFLIQYYNGEERAKGNILERFSAQQFPDLHSELNLSSLELGDSALYFCASSVYYVPPGHYSYEQYFGPGTRLTVT.

The rearrangement joins TRBV7-6 to TRBJ2-2; D unclear. V was pared by 1 base and J by 1 base, with 4 bases between. This CDR3 spans 14 amino acids. Germline CDR1 and CDR2: SGHVS and FNYEAQ. CDR3 loop: CASSLGQNTGELFF. In nucleotides, the CDR3 is TGTGCCAGCAGCTTAGGACAGAACACCGGGGAGCTGTTTTTT.

The chain has TRBV4-1 and TRBJ1-5; 7 bases are a match to TRBD1. Germline CDR1 is MGHRA and CDR2 is YSYEKL. Trimming at V came to 1 base and at J to 11 bases, leaving 14 bases not matched to a gene. This CDR3 has 16 residues. DNA of the CDR3: TGCGCCAGCAGCCAAGCGGTCGGGACAGACCTTGGAGCCCAGCATTTT. Translated: CASSQAVGTDLGAQHF.